This TCR beta chain was sequenced for a study of blood T cell repertoires in COVID-19. The wider study: Both acute and convalescent COVID-19 samples were obtained from the United States, Italy and Spain.

The repertoire was sequenced with immunoSEQ multiplex PCR; TCRdb's copy has only in-frame clones and lacks some. Of roughly 49,000 clones detected, about 86% appear once; the ten largest clones hold roughly 4%. The CDR3 spans 16 residues. Per the germline V gene, CDR1 is MNHEY and CDR2 is SVGEGT. V lost 4 bases and J lost 1, with 17 bases in between. This TCR came from a man older than 75 with active COVID-19. The chain joins TRBV6-2 or TRBV6-3 to TRBJ2-7; TRBD2 might be the D (6 bases). Sequences were obtained from peripheral blood. The CDR3 nucleotides are TGTGCCAGCAGTTTCACCACGGGACTCCTTTCCTACGAGCAGTACTTC. Protein: CASSFTTGLLSYEQYF.